A selection of T cell receptor beta chains follows, all from one sample in a study of blood T cell repertoires in COVID-19. The assay was immunoSEQ multiplex PCR, and TCRdb's table has in-frame clones only and misses some. Of 300,000 to 400,000 clones listed, more than 75% are singletons. Sequenced input: peripheral blood. These receptors originate from a woman in her fifties or sixties with COVID-19, enrolled during active disease. CDR3s include the opening cysteine and the closing phenylalanine or tryptophan. A D gene is named only where the DNA matches it firmly. For some rows the clone size is stated as once, few or many, or as a class when expanded; others skip it.

v_gene	d_gene	j_gene	abundance	CDR3aa	CDR3nt
TRBV12-5	TRBD1	TRBJ1-4	-	CASGRTGDSNEKLFF	TGTGCTAGTGGCCGTACAGGGGACTCTAATGAAAAACTGTTTTTT
TRBV7-3	TRBD2	TRBJ2-7	-	CASSRGGGPSYEQYF	TGTGCCAGCAGCCGAGGCGGGGGACCATCCTACGAGCAGTACTTC
TRBV7-2	-	TRBJ2-6	-	CASSLRVGANVLTF	TGTGCCAGCAGCCTTCGTGTTGGGGCCAACGTCCTGACTTTC
TRBV5-1	TRBD1	TRBJ1-5	-	CASSWNGQGNQPQHF	TGCGCCAGCAGCTGGAATGGACAGGGGAATCAGCCCCAGCATTTT
TRBV19	TRBD1	TRBJ1-2	-	CASSTQTGTAHGYTF	TGTGCCAGTAGTACGCAGACCGGGACAGCTCATGGCTACACCTTC
TRBV11-2	-	TRBJ2-7	-	CASSLALTGTYEQYF	TGTGCCAGCAGCTTAGCCCTAACAGGGACCTACGAGCAGTACTTC
TRBV5-1	TRBD1	TRBJ1-3	-	CASSRDRNSGNTIYF	TGCGCCAGCAGCAGGGACAGGAACTCTGGAAACACCATATATTTT
TRBV5-1	-	TRBJ1-6	-	CASRPTSTTSSYNSPLHF	TGCGCCAGCAGGCCTACATCTACCACTAGCTCCTATAATTCACCCCTCCACTTT
TRBV12-5	-	TRBJ2-1	-	CASGLGLTGPNEQFF	TGTGCTAGTGGTTTGGGACTAACGGGCCCCAATGAGCAGTTCTTC
TRBV11-2	-	TRBJ1-1	-	CASSSPNRHTEAFF	TGTGCCAGCAGCTCACCAAACAGACATACTGAAGCTTTCTTT
TRBV7-7	TRBD1	TRBJ2-2	-	CASSQLGTGIPGELFF	TGTGCCAGCAGCCAGCTCGGGACAGGGATTCCCGGGGAGCTGTTTTTT
TRBV29-1	-	TRBJ2-5	-	CSVEGTGETQYF	TGCAGCGTTGAAGGCACGGGGGAGACCCAGTACTTC
TRBV11-2	-	TRBJ1-1	-	CASSLVASGNTEAFF	TGTGCCAGCAGCTTAGTCGCGTCGGGGAACACTGAAGCTTTCTTT
TRBV27	TRBD1	TRBJ2-1	-	CASSSRDRGGYSSYNEQFF	TGTGCCAGCAGCTCCCGGGACAGGGGAGGGTATAGCTCCTACAATGAGCAGTTCTTC
TRBV29-1	-	TRBJ1-1	-	CSVEEPGIVNTEAFF	TGCAGCGTTGAAGAGCCGGGGATCGTGAACACTGAAGCTTTCTTT
TRBV11-2	-	TRBJ1-6	-	CASSSGFLHF	TGTGCCAGCAGCTCCGGTTTCCTCCACTTT
TRBV5-1	-	TRBJ1-3	once	CASRTGSSSGNTIYF	TGCGCCAGCAGAACAGGGAGCAGCTCTGGAAACACCATATATTTT
TRBV28	-	TRBJ2-7	-	CASSLTSRLEQYF	TGTGCCAGCAGTTTGACGTCTCGACTCGAGCAGTACTTC
TRBV7-6	TRBD1	TRBJ2-7	-	CASSANRGYEQYF	TGTGCCAGCAGCGCAAACAGGGGCTACGAGCAGTACTTC
TRBV14	TRBD1	TRBJ1-2	-	CASSRLQGSGYTF	TGTGCCAGCAGCCGACTACAGGGGAGTGGCTACACCTTC
TRBV20-1	-	TRBJ1-6	-	CSATPDSPLHF	TGCAGTGCTACCCCTGATTCACCCCTCCACTTT
TRBV19	-	TRBJ1-1	-	CASSPWDTRNTEAFF	TGTGCCAGTAGTCCGTGGGACACAAGGAACACTGAAGCTTTCTTT